These 20 T cell receptor beta chains originate from one sample sequenced in a study of shared clonotypes between healthy human individuals. TCRdb keeps only in-frame clones here, not all; method: immunoSEQ multiplex PCR. The table includes 2,100,000 or so clones, approximately 96% detected once. The sequencing sample was made of naive CD4+ T cells sorted from blood. Noted subset: CD45RA+ positively selected. The receptors derive from a man aged 18 to 30 in good health.

The chain employs TRBV5-1 and TRBJ1-5, with a weak D call TRBD1 (6 bases). Trimming removed 0 bases at V and 0 bases at J, with 13 bases between. The CDR3 has 17 amino acids. Germline CDR1 and CDR2: SGHRS and YFSETQ. The CDR3 spells CASSLDGGSLSNQPQHF. The CDR3 DNA is TGCGCCAGCAGCTTGGACGGGGGCTCCCTTAGCAATCAGCCCCAGCATTTT.

The chain couples TRBV5-1 to TRBJ1-2, with 12 bases lining up with TRBD1. V lost 1 base to trimming and J lost 2 bases; unmatched junction nucleotides: 6. Looked up from germline, CDR1 is SGHRS and CDR2 is YFSETQ. CDR3 length: 17 residues. The CDR3 DNA follows: TGCGCCAGCAGCTTGCAAGGGACAGGGGGCGGCAACTATGGCTACACCTTC. This gives the protein CASSLQGTGGGNYGYTF.

The chain joins TRBV6-1 to TRBJ2-2; D call uncertain. The CDR3 length is 13 residues. V was trimmed by 3 bases and J by 7 bases, leaving 9 bases between them. Germline CDR1 MNHNS, CDR2 SASEGT. CDR3: CASSDSSIGELFF. DNA for the CDR3: TGTGCCAGCAGTGATAGCTCCATCGGGGAGCTGTTTTTT.

The chain couples TRBV9 to TRBJ2-7; 7 nucleotides match TRBD2. CDR3 length equals 16 residues. The V and J ends lost 0 bases and 4 bases, in that order; junction bases with no gene match: 10. Per the germline V gene, CDR1 is SGDLS and CDR2 is YYNGEE. DNA of the CDR3: TGTGCCAGCAGCGTAGGAGGAGGCGGGGGAAGATACGAGCAGTACTTC. It codes for CASSVGGGGGRYEQYF.

The J gene is TRBJ2-3, the V gene TRBV10-1, with D hard to call. V was clipped by 3 bases and J by 1 base, with 8 bases between them. CDR1 and CDR2 from the germline V gene are WNHNN and SYGVQD (reference sequence). CDR3 length: 14 residues. CDR3 loop: CASSDGGGTDTQYF. In nucleotides, the CDR3 is TGCGCCAGCAGTGACGGCGGCGGCACAGATACGCAGTATTTT.

The J gene is TRBJ1-1, the V gene TRBV7-8; 10 bases match TRBD1. CDR1 and CDR2 from the germline V gene are SGHVS and FQNEAQ. The CDR3 has 15 amino acids. V gave up 4 bases and J gave up 5 bases; unmatched junction bases: 7. The CDR3 DNA reads TGTGCCAGCAGCTCTCAACCGGGACAGGGGACTGAAGCTTTCTTT. Translating it yields CASSSQPGQGTEAFF.

V and J are TRBV29-1 and TRBJ1-1; TRBD1 aligns across 9 bases. Germline V gene lookup returns CDR1 SQVTM and CDR2 ANQGSEA. V dropped 8 bases and J dropped 5; count of bases not matched to a gene: 12. The CDR3 is 14 residues long. In DNA, the CDR3 is TGCAGCTCCATCCCCCCGGGACAGGGAACTGAAGCTTTCTTT. This encodes CSSIPPGQGTEAFF.

The genes are TRBV2 and TRBJ1-1; D remains ambiguous. Looked up from germline, CDR1 is SNHLY and CDR2 is FYNNEI. Trimming took 4 bases from V and 1 from J, leaving 10 bases between them. The length of the CDR3 is 14 residues. The CDR3 bases are TGTGCCAGCAGTGTTTTGGAGTCGAACACTGAAGCTTTCTTT. It specifies CASSVLESNTEAFF.

The chain recombines TRBV30 with TRBJ2-5, with 7 bases identical to TRBD1. Germline CDR1 reads GTSNPN; CDR2 reads SVGIG (reference sequence). Trimming cost V 3 bases and J 1 base; bases outside gene matches: 2. The CDR3 is made up of 13 amino acids. CDR3 bases: TGTGCCTGGAGCAGGGGGTCCCAAGAGACCCAGTACTTC. It encodes CAWSRGSQETQYF.

The chain carries TRBV5-1 and TRBJ2-1; 10 nucleotides match TRBD2. Germline trimming cut 4 bases from V and 4 bases from J; bases unmatched to any gene: 8. Germline-derived CDR1 and CDR2 are SGHRS and YFSETQ. There are 16 residues in the CDR3. For the CDR3, the DNA is TGCGCCAGCAGCATGACCCTAGCGGGAGAGTACAATGAGCAGTTCTTC. Translating it yields CASSMTLAGEYNEQFF.

The chain combines TRBV2 with TRBJ1-2, with TRBD1 matching over 7 bases. J lost 8 bases, V lost 5 bases, and 8 bases had no gene match. The CDR3 runs 13 residues. Germline V gene lookup returns CDR1 SNHLY and CDR2 FYNNEI. CDR3 amino acids: CASSKDRFEGYTF. The CDR3 DNA is TGTGCCAGCAGTAAGGACAGGTTCGAAGGCTACACCTTC.

The V and J genes are TRBV11-2 and TRBJ2-3; no clear D gene. The germline V and J ends were trimmed by 1 base and 2 bases, with 10 bases remaining between them. The germline V gene has CDR1 SGHAT and CDR2 FQNNGV. CDR3 length: 15 amino acids. Written as DNA, the CDR3 is TGTGCCAGCAGCTTAGCTGGGCTTCCCACAGATACGCAGTATTTT. Protein: CASSLAGLPTDTQYF.

The chain has TRBV19 and TRBJ1-5, with 9 bases lining up with TRBD1. Germline values: CDR1 LNHDA, CDR2 SQIVND (reference sequence). The CDR3 runs to 15 residues. With V trimmed by 3 bases and J by 7 bases, 7 bases remained unmatched. The CDR3 DNA reads TGTGCCAGTAGTATTATGGGACAGGGTCACCAGCCCCAGCATTTT. Protein: CASSIMGQGHQPQHF.

This chain joins TRBV4-1 and TRBJ2-2; 8 nucleotides line up with TRBD2. The CDR3 length is 16 residues. Germline lookup yields CDR1 MGHRA and CDR2 YSYEKL. J lost 3 bases, V lost 3 bases, and 6 bases had no gene match. CDR3 residues: CASSHSSGWDTGELFF. The CDR3 DNA reads as TGCGCCAGCAGCCACTCTAGCGGGTGGGACACCGGGGAGCTGTTTTTT.

The V and J genes are TRBV19 and TRBJ2-3; 12 nucleotides line up with TRBD2. The CDR3 is 13 residues long. Germline CDR1 and CDR2: LNHDA and SQIVND (reference sequence). The V segment lost 10 bases and the J segment 5 bases; nucleotides outside the gene matches: 4. CDR3 amino acids: CATETSGGDTQYF. CDR3 bases: TGTGCCACCGAGACTAGCGGGGGAGATACGCAGTATTTT.

This rearrangement joins TRBV5-6 to TRBJ1-1, with D possibly matching TRBD1 (5 bases). The CDR3 has 15 amino acids. V lost 4 bases and J lost 1, with 14 bases in between. CDR1 and CDR2 from the germline V gene are SGHDT and YYEEEE. The DNA for the CDR3 is TGTGCCAGCAGCGGCCTGGGGCTAGGGAACACTGAAGCTTTCTTT. Encoded protein: CASSGLGLGNTEAFF.

The chain joins TRBV7-2 to TRBJ1-2; TRBD1 is a possible D gene (5 bases). V dropped 5 bases and J dropped 4 bases, with 11 bases sitting between them. The germline V gene encodes CDR1 SGHTA and CDR2 FQGNSA. The CDR3 consists of 13 residues. CDR3 sequence: CASSPGTPYGYTF. The CDR3 DNA sequence: TGTGCCAGCAGCCCCGGGACTCCCTATGGCTACACCTTC. Full variable domain (missing parts from reference TRBV7-2 and TRBJ1-2): GAGVSQSPSNKVTEKGKDVELRCDPISGHTALYWYRQSLGQGLEFLIYFQGNSAPDKSGLPSDRFSAERTGGSVSTLTIQRTQQEDSAVYLCASSPGTPYGYTFGSGTRLTVV.

V usage is TRBV7-2 and J usage is TRBJ2-5, with D uncertain. Germline loops: CDR1 SGHTA, CDR2 FQGNSA. Trimming took off 5 bases at V and 5 bases at J, with 15 bases between the two ends. The CDR3 covers 14 residues. The DNA of the CDR3 is TGTGCCAGCAGCCCAAGCTGGGAACGGGAGACCCAGTACTTC. As protein: CASSPSWERETQYF.

The chain joins TRBV30 to TRBJ1-1, with 7 bases identical to TRBD1. V trimming: 3 bases; J trimming: 0 bases; junction bases outside the gene matches: 10. CDR3 size: 16 residues. Looked up from germline, CDR1 is GTSNPN and CDR2 is SVGIG (reference sequence). Here the CDR3 reads CAWSKGTAHMNTEAFF. In DNA, the CDR3 is TGTGCCTGGAGCAAAGGGACAGCCCATATGAACACTGAAGCTTTCTTT. The full variable domain, in which reference TRBV30 and TRBJ1-1 provide the parts outside the CDR3, is SQTIHQWPATLVQPVGSPLSLECTVEGTSNPNLYWYRQAAGRGLQLLFYSVGIGQISSEVPQNLSASRPQDRQFILSSKKLLLSDSGFYLCAWSKGTAHMNTEAFFGQGTRLTVV.

The gene calls are TRBV2 and TRBJ2-3, with TRBD2 matching over 9 bases. CDR3 length: 14 residues. With 1 base clipped from V and 7 bases from J, the junction kept 3 bases outside the gene matches. Germline V gene sequence: CDR1 SNHLY, CDR2 FYNNEI. The CDR3 nucleotides are TGTGCCAGCAGTGAAGTGCCTAGCGGGAATACGCAGTATTTT. Residues: CASSEVPSGNTQYF. Drawing the rest from reference TRBV2 and TRBJ2-3, the complete variable domain is EPEVTQTPSHQVTQMGQEVILRCVPISNHLYFYWYRQILGQKVEFLVSFYNNEISEKSEIFDDQFSVERPDGSNFTLKIRSTKLEDSAMYFCASSEVPSGNTQYFGPGTRLTVL.